Listed here are 30 T cell receptor beta chains from one sample, sequenced in a study of human T cells and chemical hapten exposure. TCRdb passed the RACE reads through MiXCR, listing each CDR3 protein once. Of under 95,000 distinct CDR3 sequences listed, about 8.8% are singletons. Sample time point: healthy volunteer bleed at 2 weeks. The study extracted total RNA from unfractionated whole blood. Specimen: whole blood. The receptors originated from a female donor in good health. Some clones in this sample may be carry-over from other donors' samples.

V usage is TRBV9 and J usage is TRBJ2-2, with 7 bases lining up with TRBD1. The CDR3 has 14 amino acids. Looked up from germline, CDR1 is SGDLS and CDR2 is YYNGEE. With 4 bases clipped from V and 7 bases from J, the junction kept 7 bases outside the gene matches. The chain's CDR3 is CASSPGQDGGELFF. The CDR3 DNA reads TGTGCCAGCAGCCCCGGACAGGATGGCGGGGAGCTGTTTTTT.

This clonotype occurred many times. The rearrangement joins TRBV3-1 to TRBJ2-7; 8 bases line up with TRBD2. Looked up from germline, CDR1 is LGHDT and CDR2 is YNNKEL (reference sequence). The ends lost 4 bases at V and 4 bases at J; junction bases unmatched: 6. The CDR3 consists of 14 residues. The CDR3 region has the DNA TGTGCCAGCAGCCTTAGCGGGACCCCGTACGAGCAGTACTTC. Translating gives CASSLSGTPYEQYF.

This chain connects TRBV6-1 to TRBJ2-1, with D perhaps TRBD2 (6 bases). This CDR3 comprises 15 residues. Germline lookup yields CDR1 MNHNS and CDR2 SASEGT. V was shortened by 6 bases and J by 0 bases, with 12 bases between the two germline ends. The CDR3 bases are TGTGCCAGCAGATTAGCGGAAAGCTCCTACAATGAGCAGTTCTTC. This gives the protein CASRLAESSYNEQFF.

Here the CDR3 DNA reads TGTGCCAGCAGCCAAGAGGGGGCTACTGAAGCTTTCTTT. Its protein is CASSQEGATEAFF. The rearrangement links TRBV3-1 to TRBJ1-1; a possible D gene is TRBD1 (6 bases). Per the germline V gene, CDR1 is LGHDT and CDR2 is YNNKEL (reference sequence). The germline V and J ends were trimmed by 0 bases and 5 bases, with 7 bases remaining between them. The CDR3 is 13 amino acids.

CDR3 sequence (DNA): TGCAGTGCTAGAACAACTAGGGACAATGAGCAGTTCTTC. It yields the protein CSARTTRDNEQFF. This chain uses TRBV20-1 with TRBJ2-1, with D perhaps TRBD2 (5 bases). The ends were cut back, 2 bases at V and 5 bases at J, with 10 bases in the middle. CDR3 size: 13 residues. CDR1 and CDR2 (germline): DFQATT, SNEGSKA (reference sequence).

The genes are TRBV5-6 and TRBJ1-5; D might be TRBD1 (6 bases). V lost 0 bases and J 6 bases, leaving 16 bases between the germline ends. CDR1 and CDR2 from the germline V gene are SGHDT and YYEEEE. CDR3 size: 16 residues. The CDR3 nucleotides read TGTGCCAGCAGCTTGGGGGGACAAGTTATCTTTCAGCCCCAGCATTTT. This translates into CASSLGGQVIFQPQHF.

Only a few counts were recorded for this clonotype. In nucleotides, the CDR3 is TGTGCCAGCAGTGATATTGGGGTAGAGGACTATGGCTACACCTTC. This gives the protein CASSDIGVEDYGYTF. This chain uses TRBV28 with TRBJ1-2; D unclear. V was cut by 5 bases and J by 3 bases, with 16 bases left in between. This CDR3 has 15 residues. Germline assignment: CDR1 MDHEN and CDR2 SYDVKM.

In this sample, this clonotype turned up a few times. This rearrangement joins TRBV28 to TRBJ2-6; D is possibly TRBD1 or TRBD2 (5 bases each). Trimming pared 5 bases from V and 3 bases from J, leaving 17 bases between. The germline gives CDR1 MDHEN, CDR2 SYDVKM. The CDR3 is 17 residues long. The CDR3 here is CASSPGTNLGGANVLTF. The CDR3 nucleotides are TGTGCCAGCAGTCCCGGGACGAATCTGGGTGGGGCCAACGTCCTGACTTTC. Full variable domain (missing parts from reference TRBV28 and TRBJ2-6): DVKVTQSSRYLVKRTGEKVFLECVQDMDHENMFWYRQDPGLGLRLIYFSYDVKMKEKGDIPEGYSVSREKKERFSLILESASTNQTSMYLCASSPGTNLGGANVLTFGAGSRLTVL.

This clonotype has a handful of counts. The chain combines TRBV24-1 with TRBJ2-1; 12 positions agree with TRBD2. This CDR3 has 17 amino acids. J was trimmed by 4 bases and V by 0 bases; bases with no gene match: 3. The germline V gene has CDR1 KGHDR and CDR2 SFDVKD. CDR3 protein: CATSDLGLAGWYNEQFF. In nucleotides, the CDR3 is TGTGCCACCAGTGATTTGGGACTAGCGGGATGGTACAATGAGCAGTTCTTC.

This clonotype has only one observation. The chain links TRBV7-3 to TRBJ2-1, with D perhaps matching TRBD2 (5 bases). V was cut by 0 bases and J by 7 bases, with 13 bases left in between. Germline assignment: CDR1 SGHTA and CDR2 FQGTGA. The CDR3 consists of 15 residues. The CDR3 coding sequence is TGTGCCAGCAGCTTAACAGGAGGACCCCATAATGAGCAGTTCTTC. The encoded protein is CASSLTGGPHNEQFF.

This clonotype has only a few counts. The rearrangement uses TRBV12-3 or TRBV12-4 and TRBJ2-1; the match to TRBD2 covers 11 bases. V lost 5 bases to trimming and J lost 2 bases; unmatched junction nucleotides: 11. This CDR3 spans 18 amino acids. CDR3 protein: CASSRYSGGLAAYNEQFF. DNA of the CDR3: TGTGCCAGCAGTCGATACTCCGGGGGACTAGCGGCCTACAATGAGCAGTTCTTC.

This clonotype was picked up many times. V is TRBV6-2 or TRBV6-3 and J is TRBJ2-1; D not certain. Trimming shortened V by 6 bases and J by 4 bases, and 10 bases separated the two germline ends. This CDR3 comprises 13 residues. Germline assignment: CDR1 MNHEY and CDR2 SVGEGT. Here the CDR3 DNA reads TGTGCCAGCAGCCCGCTAGAATACAATGAGCAGTTCTTC. Translation gives CASSPLEYNEQFF.

This chain connects TRBV11-2 to TRBJ1-4; 7 nucleotides agree with TRBD1. This CDR3 is 15 amino acids long. From germline, CDR1 is SGHAT and CDR2 FQNNGV. The ends lost 5 bases at V and 6 bases at J; junction bases unmatched: 9. The CDR3: CASSHYRGRDEKLFF. Written as DNA, the CDR3 is TGTGCCAGCAGCCACTACAGGGGAAGGGATGAAAAACTGTTTTTT. Supplemented by reference TRBV11-2 and TRBJ1-4, the full variable domain reads EAGVAQSPRYKIIEKRQSVAFWCNPISGHATLYWYQQILGQGPKLLIQFQNNGVVDDSQLPKDRFSAERLKGVDSTLKIQPAKLEDSAVYLCASSHYRGRDEKLFFGSGTQLSVL.

The chain uses TRBV5-6 and TRBJ2-5; D gene uncertain. Germline V gives CDR1 SGHDT, CDR2 YYEEEE. V dropped 0 bases and J dropped 7 bases, with 16 bases sitting between them. The CDR3 spans 15 residues. In nucleotides, the CDR3 is TGTGCCAGCAGCTTGGAGGCTGACGAGGATGGGACCCAGTACTTC. It yields the protein CASSLEADEDGTQYF.

This clonotype was observed many times. The V gene is TRBV2, the J gene TRBJ2-3, with 9 bases fitting TRBD2. V lost 6 bases and J lost 2; bases outside the gene matches: 3. The CDR3 sequence is 14 residues long. Germline CDR1 and CDR2: SNHLY and FYNNEI. CDR3 region: CASRGLANTDTQYF. The CDR3 DNA follows: TGTGCCAGCAGGGGACTAGCCAACACAGATACGCAGTATTTT.

This clonotype was detected a few times. The chain employs TRBV6-6 and TRBJ2-5; no definite D call. V shed 0 bases and J shed 2 bases, with 7 bases lying between them. Per germline, CDR1 MNHNY and CDR2 SVGAGI (reference sequence). The length of the CDR3 is 14 residues. This CDR3 reads CASSYSGRQETQYF. CDR3 DNA sequence: TGTGCCAGCAGTTACTCGGGCAGACAAGAGACCCAGTACTTC.

The chain uses TRBV2 and TRBJ2-1; D gene uncertain. Germline CDR1 reads SNHLY; CDR2 reads FYNNEI. This CDR3 region has 14 residues. The V end was cut by 5 bases, the J end by 1 base, with 9 bases between. CDR3 amino acids: CASSPWNSYNEQFF. CDR3 sequence (DNA): TGTGCCAGCAGTCCATGGAATTCCTACAATGAGCAGTTCTTC.

This chain connects TRBV15 to TRBJ2-3, with 11 bases aligning to TRBD1. Looked up from germline, CDR1 is LNHNV and CDR2 is YYDKDF (reference sequence). The CDR3 spans 17 residues. V was clipped by 0 bases and J by 5 bases; unmatched bases: 7. This CDR3 is CATSRELDRGRLDTQYF. CDR3 sequence (DNA): TGTGCCACCAGCAGAGAATTGGACAGGGGGCGCTTAGATACGCAGTATTTT. Full variable domain (outside the CDR3, taken from reference TRBV15 and TRBJ2-3): DAMVIQNPRYQVTQFGKPVTLSCSQTLNHNVMYWYQQKSSQAPKLLFHYYDKDFNNEADTPDNFQSRRPNTSFCFLDIRSPGLGDTAMYLCATSRELDRGRLDTQYFGPGTRLTVL.

This clonotype has ten or more counts. This chain uses TRBV6-4 with TRBJ2-3, with D maybe TRBD1 (6 bases). Trimming removed 10 bases from V and 1 base from J, with 12 bases in between. The germline gives CDR1 MRHNA, CDR2 SNTAGT. The CDR3 has 13 residues. The CDR3 reads CANEGGGTDTQYF. As DNA, the CDR3 is TGTGCCAACGAAGGGGGTGGCACAGATACGCAGTATTTT.

A note on this clonotype: This sequence may be a read error, since a much larger clone differs from it by one base. This sequence joins TRBV7-2 and TRBJ2-1; 9 bases fit TRBD2. CDR1 and CDR2 (germline): SGHTA, FQGNSA. The CDR3 loop spans 16 amino acids. Trimming took 6 bases from V and 12 from J; bases not matched to a gene: 18. CDR3 in amino acids: CASRPLTSGTLTVQFF. As DNA, the CDR3 is TGTGCCAGCAGACCCTTGACTAGCGGAACCCTTACGGTGCAGTTCTTC.

This clonotype was observed a few times. The chain recombines TRBV2 with TRBJ2-3; no firm D call. This CDR3 region has 14 residues. The V gene lost 2 bases and the J gene lost 2 bases, with 8 bases spanning the gap. Germline loops: CDR1 SNHLY, CDR2 FYNNEI. The CDR3 spells CASSERPDTDTQYF. The CDR3 DNA reads TGTGCCAGCAGTGAAAGACCGGACACAGATACGCAGTATTTT.

V gene TRBV28 combines with J gene TRBJ2-7, with D unclear. Germline CDR1 and CDR2: MDHEN and SYDVKM. The CDR3 is 12 amino acids. Trimming took off 10 bases at V and 6 bases at J, with 16 bases between the two ends. CDR3: CANRRGRFEQYF. The CDR3 DNA reads as TGTGCCAACAGACGCGGACGGTTCGAGCAGTACTTC.

This clonotype showed up just a few times. The chain links TRBV12-3 or TRBV12-4 to TRBJ2-3; 14 bases are a match to TRBD2. The CDR3 contains 19 residues. Losses at the gene ends were 6 bases for V and 2 bases for J; bases not matched to a gene: 13. CDR3 residues: CASSLGTSGSVGFTDTQYF. For the CDR3, the DNA is TGTGCCAGCAGCCTAGGGACTAGCGGGAGTGTTGGGTTCACAGATACGCAGTATTTT.

This clonotype was recorded a few times. The CDR3 region is CATGNGGPQETQYF. The CDR3 region has the DNA TGTGCCACCGGAAACGGGGGGCCCCAAGAGACCCAGTACTTC. The chain employs TRBV7-9 and TRBJ2-5; perhaps TRBD2 as D (7 bases). The germline V gene encodes CDR1 SEHNR and CDR2 FQNEAQ (reference sequence). This CDR3 is 14 amino acids long. Trimming removed 10 bases at V and 1 base at J, with 16 bases between.

The chain is built from TRBV27 and TRBJ1-1; perhaps TRBD1 as D (5 bases). There are 14 residues in the CDR3. Germline CDR1 MNHEY, CDR2 SMNVEV (reference sequence). Trimming left V 3 bases short and J 5 bases short, with 13 bases between. The CDR3 coding sequence is TGTGCCAGCAGTTTCGGAGGAGGGGTTACTGAAGCTTTCTTT. Residues: CASSFGGGVTEAFF.

This clonotype was seen at least ten times. The rearrangement uses TRBV5-1 and TRBJ2-2; 8 positions agree with TRBD1. This CDR3 is built from 14 residues. Trimming removed 6 bases from V and 7 bases from J; junction bases left unmatched: 8. Germline V gives CDR1 SGHRS, CDR2 YFSETQ. The CDR3 nucleotides read TGCGCCAGCAATATGACAGGGGCGTTCGGGGAGCTGTTTTTT. Translation gives CASNMTGAFGELFF.

In this sample, this clonotype turned up many times. The V gene is TRBV29-1, the J gene TRBJ1-2, with D perhaps TRBD1 (5 bases). The CDR3 consists of 11 residues. V dropped 7 bases and J dropped 4 bases, with 10 bases sitting between them. From germline, CDR1 is SQVTM and CDR2 ANQGSEA. CDR3 in DNA: TGCAGCGCCCAGGGACCCTATGGCTACACCTTC. Its translation is CSAQGPYGYTF. Full variable domain (remainder filled in from reference TRBV29-1 and TRBJ1-2): SAVISQKPSRDICQRGTSLTIQCQVDSQVTMMFWYRQQPGQSLTLIATANQGSEATYESGFVIDKFPISRPNLTFSTLTVSNMSPEDSSIYLCSAQGPYGYTFGSGTRLTVV.

This clonotype was counted many times. The chain carries TRBV2 and TRBJ2-7, with D tentatively TRBD2 (6 bases). From germline, CDR1 is SNHLY and CDR2 FYNNEI. The CDR3 totals 13 residues. The CDR3 region is CASGSTTLYEQYF. The CDR3 DNA is TGTGCGAGCGGGTCCACCACGCTCTACGAGCAGTACTTC.

This clonotype has ten or more counts. For the CDR3, the DNA is TGCAGTGCTACGAAACGATTAGCGGGAGTTGAGGTTTTCGGGTCCTACGAGCAGTACTTC. Translating it yields CSATKRLAGVEVFGSYEQYF. The rearrangement joins TRBV20-1 to TRBJ2-7; 9 nucleotides align to TRBD2. The CDR3 spans 20 residues. Germline V lookup: CDR1 DFQATT, CDR2 SNEGSKA (reference sequence). J lost 1 base, V lost 4 bases, and 23 bases had no gene match.

This clonotype was observed a few times. The gene calls are TRBV28 and TRBJ2-7, with D possibly matching TRBD2 (5 bases). This CDR3 spans 14 amino acids. V was clipped by 7 bases and J by 8 bases, with 21 bases between them. CDR1 and CDR2 (germline): MDHEN, SYDVKM. CDR3 nucleotide sequence: TGTGCCAGCATTTCGGGGTCCCCAACGGGGAAGCAGTACTTC. The encoded protein is CASISGSPTGKQYF.